This T cell receptor (beta chain) was sequenced in a study of blood T cell repertoires in COVID-19. Study information: The samples span acute and convalescent COVID-19 from the United States, Italy and Spain. T cells, B-cell-depleted T cells, or PBMCs supplied cDNA or gDNA.

CDR3 length equals 17 residues. J lost 5 bases, V lost 0 bases, and 11 bases had no gene match. CDR1 SGHNT and CDR2 YYREEE come from the germline V gene (reference sequence). As handled by the study authors: Estimation of nucleated cell counts was performed using reference gene primer amplification. Sequenced by immunoSEQ multiplex PCR; TCRdb stores in-frame clones only, minus some. Clone size and V and J calls were adopted from that table, with D and trimming inferred from the DNA. The sample holds some 57,000 clones; around 92% are singletons and the top ten take roughly 6%. Sequences were obtained from peripheral blood. This chain connects TRBV5-4 to TRBJ2-1; 7 bases are shared with TRBD2. This TCR was sampled from a man aged 50 or older with active COVID-19. The CDR3 here is CASSLAGGGRIDNEQFF. The CDR3 coding sequence is TGTGCCAGCAGCTTGGCCGGGGGAGGGAGAATCGACAATGAGCAGTTCTTC.